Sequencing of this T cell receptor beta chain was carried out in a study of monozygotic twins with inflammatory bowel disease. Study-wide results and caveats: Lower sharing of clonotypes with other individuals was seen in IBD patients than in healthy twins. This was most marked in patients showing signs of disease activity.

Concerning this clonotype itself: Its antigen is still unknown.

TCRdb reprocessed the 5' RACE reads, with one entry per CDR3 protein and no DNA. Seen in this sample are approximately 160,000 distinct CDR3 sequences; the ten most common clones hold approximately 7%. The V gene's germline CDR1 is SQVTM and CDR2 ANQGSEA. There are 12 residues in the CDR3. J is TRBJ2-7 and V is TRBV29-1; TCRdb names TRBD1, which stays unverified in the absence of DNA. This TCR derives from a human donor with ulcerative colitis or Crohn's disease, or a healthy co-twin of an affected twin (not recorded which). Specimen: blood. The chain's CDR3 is CSVEGETYEQYF.